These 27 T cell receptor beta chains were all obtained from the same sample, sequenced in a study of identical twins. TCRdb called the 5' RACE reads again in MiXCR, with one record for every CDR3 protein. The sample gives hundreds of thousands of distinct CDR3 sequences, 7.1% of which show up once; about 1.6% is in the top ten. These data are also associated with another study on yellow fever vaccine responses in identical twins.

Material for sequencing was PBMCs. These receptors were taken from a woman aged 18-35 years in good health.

CDR3: CASSLHPVNTEAFF. The CDR3 nucleotides are TGTGCCAGCAGTTTGCATCCGGTGAACACTGAAGCTTTCTTT. The chain uses TRBV12-3 or TRBV12-4 and TRBJ1-1; no clear D. Trimming left V 3 bases short and J 0 bases short, with 8 bases between. The CDR3 has 14 amino acids.

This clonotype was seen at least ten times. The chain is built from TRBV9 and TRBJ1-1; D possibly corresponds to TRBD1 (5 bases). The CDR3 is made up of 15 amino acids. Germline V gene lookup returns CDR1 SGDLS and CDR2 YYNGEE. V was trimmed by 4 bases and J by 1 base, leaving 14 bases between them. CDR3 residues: CASSPQGLGNTEAFF. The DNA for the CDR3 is TGTGCCAGCAGCCCCCAGGGACTCGGGAACACTGAAGCTTTCTTT.

CDR3 protein: CASSSPPEDRAEAFF. The CDR3 DNA reads TGTGCCAGCAGCTCCCCCCCGGAAGACAGGGCTGAAGCTTTCTTT. V is TRBV7-8 and J is TRBJ1-1; 7 positions match TRBD1. This CDR3 has 15 residues. CDR1 is SGHVS and CDR2 is FQNEAQ in the germline V gene. J lost 6 bases, V lost 4 bases, and 11 bases had no gene match.

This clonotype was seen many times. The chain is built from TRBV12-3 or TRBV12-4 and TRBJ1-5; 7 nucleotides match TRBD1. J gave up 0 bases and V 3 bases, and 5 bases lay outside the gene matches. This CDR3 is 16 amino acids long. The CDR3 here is CASSFGTVNSNQPQHF. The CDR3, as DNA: TGTGCCAGCAGTTTTGGGACAGTGAATAGCAATCAGCCCCAGCATTTT.

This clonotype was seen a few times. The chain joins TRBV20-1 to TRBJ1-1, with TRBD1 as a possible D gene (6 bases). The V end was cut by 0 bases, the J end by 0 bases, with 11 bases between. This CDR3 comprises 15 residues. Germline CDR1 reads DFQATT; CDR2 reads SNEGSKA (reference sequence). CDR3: CSARDVGHLNTEAFF. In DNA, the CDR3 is TGCAGTGCTAGAGACGTGGGACACCTGAACACTGAAGCTTTCTTT.

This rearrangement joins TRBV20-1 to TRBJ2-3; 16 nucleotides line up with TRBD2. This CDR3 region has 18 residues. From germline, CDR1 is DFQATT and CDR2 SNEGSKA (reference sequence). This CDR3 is CSATETGTSGRAADTQYF. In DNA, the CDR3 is TGCAGCGCAACTGAAACAGGGACTAGCGGGAGGGCCGCAGATACGCAGTATTTT.

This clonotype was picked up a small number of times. As DNA, the CDR3 is TGTGCCATCAGTGACGCGGGAGTGAGTGGTTCACCCCTCCACTTT. Protein product: CAISDAGVSGSPLHF. This rearrangement joins TRBV10-3 to TRBJ1-6, with D unresolved. V lost 3 bases and J lost 9, with 15 bases in between. CDR3 length: 15 amino acids. Germline CDR1 and CDR2: ENHRY and SYGVKD.

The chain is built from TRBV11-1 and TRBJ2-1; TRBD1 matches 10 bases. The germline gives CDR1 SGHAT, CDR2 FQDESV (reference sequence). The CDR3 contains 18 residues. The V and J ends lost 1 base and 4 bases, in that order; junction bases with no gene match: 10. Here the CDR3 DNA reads TGTGCCAGCAGCTTAGAGGGCCTCGGGACAGGGGTTTACAATGAGCAGTTCTTC. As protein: CASSLEGLGTGVYNEQFF.

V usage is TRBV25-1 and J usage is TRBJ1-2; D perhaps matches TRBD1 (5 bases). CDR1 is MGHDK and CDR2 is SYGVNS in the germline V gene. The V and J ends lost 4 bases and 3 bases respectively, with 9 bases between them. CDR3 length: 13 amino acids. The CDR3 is CASSGSGYYGYTF. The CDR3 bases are TGTGCCAGCAGTGGTTCAGGGTACTATGGCTACACCTTC.

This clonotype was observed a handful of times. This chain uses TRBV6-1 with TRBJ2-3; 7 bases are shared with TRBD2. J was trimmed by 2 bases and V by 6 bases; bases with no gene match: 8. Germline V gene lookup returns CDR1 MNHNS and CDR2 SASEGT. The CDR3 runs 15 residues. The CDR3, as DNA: TGTGCCAGCAGAGAAACCGGGACTATCACAGATACGCAGTATTTT. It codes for CASRETGTITDTQYF.

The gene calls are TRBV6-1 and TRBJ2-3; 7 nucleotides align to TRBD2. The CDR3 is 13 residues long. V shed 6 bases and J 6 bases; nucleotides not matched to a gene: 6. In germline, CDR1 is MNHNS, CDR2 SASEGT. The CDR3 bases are TGTGCCAGCAGGTCCGGGACTACGGATACGCAGTATTTT. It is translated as CASRSGTTDTQYF.

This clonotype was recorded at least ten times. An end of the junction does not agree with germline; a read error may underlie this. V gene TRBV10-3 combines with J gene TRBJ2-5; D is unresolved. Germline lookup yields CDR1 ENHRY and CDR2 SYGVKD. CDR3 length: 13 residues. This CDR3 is CATSPSQEETQYF. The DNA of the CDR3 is TGTGCCACCAGTCCATCGCAGGAGGAGACCCAGTACTTC.

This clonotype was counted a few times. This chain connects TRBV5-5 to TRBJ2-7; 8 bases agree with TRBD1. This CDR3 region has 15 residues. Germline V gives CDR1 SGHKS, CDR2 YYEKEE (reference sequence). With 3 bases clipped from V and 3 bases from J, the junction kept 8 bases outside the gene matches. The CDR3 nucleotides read TGTGCCAGCAGCTACACGACAGGGGTAAACTACGAGCAGTACTTC. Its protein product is CASSYTTGVNYEQYF. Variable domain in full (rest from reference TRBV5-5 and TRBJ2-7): DAGVTQSPTHLIKTRGQQVTLRCSPISGHKSVSWYQQVLGQGPQFIFQYYEKEERGRGNFPDRFSARQFPNYSSELNVNALLLGDSALYLCASSYTTGVNYEQYFGPGTRLTVT.

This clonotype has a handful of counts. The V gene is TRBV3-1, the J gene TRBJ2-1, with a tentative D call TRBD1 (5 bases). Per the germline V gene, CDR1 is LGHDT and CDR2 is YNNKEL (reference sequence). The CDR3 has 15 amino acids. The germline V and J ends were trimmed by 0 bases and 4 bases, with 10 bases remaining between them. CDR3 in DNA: TGTGCCAGCAGCCAAGATCTAGGACAATACAATGAGCAGTTCTTC. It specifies CASSQDLGQYNEQFF.

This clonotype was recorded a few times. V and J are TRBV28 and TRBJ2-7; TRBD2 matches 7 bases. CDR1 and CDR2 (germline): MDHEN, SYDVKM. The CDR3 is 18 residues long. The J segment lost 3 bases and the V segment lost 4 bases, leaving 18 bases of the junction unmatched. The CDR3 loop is CASSSNPLLSGDHYEQYF. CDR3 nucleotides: TGTGCCAGCAGTTCAAACCCCCTCCTGAGCGGGGACCACTACGAGCAGTACTTC.

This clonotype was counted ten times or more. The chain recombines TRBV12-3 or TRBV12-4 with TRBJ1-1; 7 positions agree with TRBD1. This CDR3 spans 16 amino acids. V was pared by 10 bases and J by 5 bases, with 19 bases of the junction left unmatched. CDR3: CATNQGGTSRLTEAFF. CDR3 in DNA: TGTGCCACAAATCAGGGGGGTACCTCCAGGTTGACTGAAGCTTTCTTT.

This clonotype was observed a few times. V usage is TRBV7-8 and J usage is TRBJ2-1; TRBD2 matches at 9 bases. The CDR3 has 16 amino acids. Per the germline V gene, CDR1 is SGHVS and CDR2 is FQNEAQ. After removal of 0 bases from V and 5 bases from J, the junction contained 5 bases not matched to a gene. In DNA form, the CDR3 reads TGTGCCAGCAGCTTAGCCTGGCGGGAGGGCAACAATGAGCAGTTCTTC. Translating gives CASSLAWREGNNEQFF.

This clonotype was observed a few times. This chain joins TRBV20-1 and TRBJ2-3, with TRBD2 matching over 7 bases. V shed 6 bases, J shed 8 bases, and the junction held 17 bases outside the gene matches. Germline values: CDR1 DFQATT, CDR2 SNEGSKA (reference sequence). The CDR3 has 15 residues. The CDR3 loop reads CSASPGGTNLPTQYF. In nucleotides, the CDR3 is TGCAGTGCCAGCCCCGGCGGGACTAACCTGCCTACGCAGTATTTT.

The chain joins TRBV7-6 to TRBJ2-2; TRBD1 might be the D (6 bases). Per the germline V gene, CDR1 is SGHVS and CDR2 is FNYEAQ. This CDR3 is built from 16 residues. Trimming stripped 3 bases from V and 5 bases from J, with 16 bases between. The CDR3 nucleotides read TGTGCCAGCAGCTTGGACGGGACAAGGGGGACCGGGGAGCTGTTTTTT. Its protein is CASSLDGTRGTGELFF.

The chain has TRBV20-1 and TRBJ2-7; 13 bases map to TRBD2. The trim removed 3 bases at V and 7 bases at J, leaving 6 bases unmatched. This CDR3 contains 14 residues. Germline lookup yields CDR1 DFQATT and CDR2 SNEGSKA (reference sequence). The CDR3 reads CSASRTSGSGEQYF. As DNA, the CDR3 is TGCAGTGCTAGTCGGACTAGCGGGAGTGGGGAGCAGTACTTC.

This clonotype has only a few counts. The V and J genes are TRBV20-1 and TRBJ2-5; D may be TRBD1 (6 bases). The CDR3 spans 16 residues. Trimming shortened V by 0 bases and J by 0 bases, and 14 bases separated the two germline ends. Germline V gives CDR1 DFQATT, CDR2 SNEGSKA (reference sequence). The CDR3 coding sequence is TGCAGTGCTAGAGAGGGGGCTAGGGGGTACCAAGAGACCCAGTACTTC. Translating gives CSAREGARGYQETQYF.

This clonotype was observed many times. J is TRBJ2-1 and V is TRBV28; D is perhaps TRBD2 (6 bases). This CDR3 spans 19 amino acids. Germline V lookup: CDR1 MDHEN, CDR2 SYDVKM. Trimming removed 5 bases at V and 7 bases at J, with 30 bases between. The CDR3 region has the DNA TGTGCCAGCAGTCTAACAAGACTGACTAGGCGGGATAGTGGGAATGAGCAGTTCTTC. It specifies CASSLTRLTRRDSGNEQFF.

The CDR3 is CASTPNGRILSYEQYV. CDR3 DNA sequence: TGTGCCAGCACCCCTAATGGGAGAATACTATCCTACGAGCAGTACGTC. The chain uses TRBV6-2 or TRBV6-3 and TRBJ2-7; weak D call: TRBD2 (5 bases). Germline V gene data show CDR1 as MNHEY and CDR2 as SVGEGT. This CDR3 has 16 amino acids. V was shortened by 7 bases and J by 1 base, with 20 bases between the two germline ends.

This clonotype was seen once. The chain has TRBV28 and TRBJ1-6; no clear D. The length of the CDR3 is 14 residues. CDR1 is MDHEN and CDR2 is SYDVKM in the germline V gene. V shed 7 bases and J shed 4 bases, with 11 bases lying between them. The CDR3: CASNLGIYNSPLHF. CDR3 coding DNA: TGTGCCAGCAACCTTGGCATATATAATTCACCCCTCCACTTT.

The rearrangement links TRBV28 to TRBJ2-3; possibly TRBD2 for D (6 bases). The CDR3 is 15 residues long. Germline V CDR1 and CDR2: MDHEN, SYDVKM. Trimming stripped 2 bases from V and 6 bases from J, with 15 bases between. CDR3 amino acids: CASSLEGWGDDTQYF. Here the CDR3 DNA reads TGTGCCAGCAGTTTAGAGGGCTGGGGGGACGATACGCAGTATTTT.

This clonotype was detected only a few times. The chain's CDR3 is CASSDPGKSGNTIYF. The CDR3 DNA reads as TGTGCCAGCAGCGACCCGGGGAAATCTGGAAACACCATATATTTT. V gene TRBV7-9 combines with J gene TRBJ1-3, with no clear D. V was trimmed by 5 bases and J by 1 base, leaving 12 bases between them. Germline loops: CDR1 SEHNR, CDR2 FQNEAQ (reference sequence). The length of the CDR3 is 15 residues. The complete variable domain, with remaining parts taken from reference TRBV7-9 and TRBJ1-3, reads DTGVSQNPRHKITKRGQNVTFRCDPISEHNRLYWYRQTLGQGPEFLTYFQNEAQLEKSRLLSDRFSAERPKGSFSTLEIQRTEQGDSAMYLCASSDPGKSGNTIYFGEGSWLTVV.

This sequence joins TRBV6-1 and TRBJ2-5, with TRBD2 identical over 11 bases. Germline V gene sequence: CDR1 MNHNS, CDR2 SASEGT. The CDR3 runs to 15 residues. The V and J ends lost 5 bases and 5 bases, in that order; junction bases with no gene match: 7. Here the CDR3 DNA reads TGTGCCAGCAGTATTAGCGGGAGGGCTCGGGAGACCCAGTACTTC. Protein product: CASSISGRARETQYF.